This T cell receptor (beta chain) originates from a study of CD8+CD57+ T cells in acquired aplastic anemia. Study in general: Yields of DNA that came from sorted CD4+ and CD8+ cells averaged roughly 3 ug.

In germline, CDR1 is SGHRS, CDR2 YFSETQ. Trimming shortened V by 2 bases and J by 7 bases, and 9 bases separated the two germline ends. The CDR3 has 13 residues. Selection for sequencing was limited to patients who had shown CD8+CD57+ cell expansion by flow cytometry. At the time of blood sampling, patients had not yet received any therapy. Genomic DNA templated the TCR beta VDJ and CDR3 profiling. Each CDR3 protein gets one entry after TCRdb re-called the reads with MiXCR. This sample has hundreds of thousands of distinct CDR3 sequences, with under 65% found just once. In its sample, this clonotype was seen many times.

The chain links TRBV5-1 to TRBJ1-4; D unresolved. This sequence originates from a human donor with aplastic anemia. Sequencing was performed on sorted CD4+, CD8+, or CD8+CD57+ T cells (not recorded which) from PBMCs. CDR3: CASSFQGSEKLFF. The CDR3 DNA reads TGCGCCAGCAGCTTTCAAGGCAGTGAAAAACTGTTTTTT.